These 24 T cell receptor beta chains were sequenced from one sample in a study of OX40 agonist ivuxolimab in advanced cancers. Clones were read by immunoSEQ multiplex PCR, and TCRdb kept only the in-frame ones, dropping some. The top ten clones hold under 13% of a sample with 40,000 to 60,000 clones, 85% to 90% of them seen once. Specimen: CD4+ or CD8+ T cells sorted from blood, collected in a trial of the OX40 agonist ivuxolimab. These receptors were obtained from an adult with an advanced solid tumor such as melanoma, head and neck, liver or kidney cancer.

This chain links TRBV5-5 with TRBJ2-2; 7 bases map to TRBD1. V shed 2 bases and J 7 bases; nucleotides not matched to a gene: 8. The CDR3 has 15 residues. In germline, CDR1 is SGHKS, CDR2 YYEKEE (reference sequence). The CDR3 loop reads CASSLTGASGGELFF. CDR3 coding DNA: TGTGCCAGCAGCTTAACAGGGGCCTCCGGCGGGGAGCTGTTTTTT.

This clone has just one count. This sequence joins TRBV6-5 and TRBJ2-7; 10 bases line up with TRBD2. The CDR3 has 15 residues. Germline V lookup: CDR1 MNHEY, CDR2 SVGAGI. J lost 3 bases, V lost 5 bases, and 7 bases had no gene match. DNA for the CDR3: TGTGCCAGCAGTCAGGGACTAGCGTATGTCTACGAGCAGTACTTC. It yields the protein CASSQGLAYVYEQYF.

The rearrangement links TRBV5-1 to TRBJ2-3, with D maybe TRBD2 (5 bases). V dropped 0 bases and J dropped 4 bases, with 12 bases sitting between them. The CDR3 length is 15 residues. Germline CDR1 and CDR2: SGHRS and YFSETQ. CDR3 protein: CASSLEREPADTQYF. The CDR3 region has the DNA TGCGCCAGCAGCTTGGAGAGGGAACCCGCAGATACGCAGTATTTT.

The rearrangement uses TRBV29-1 and TRBJ2-5, with 10 bases fitting TRBD2. V dropped 7 bases and J dropped 4; count of bases not matched to a gene: 9. Germline V gives CDR1 SQVTM, CDR2 ANQGSEA. CDR3 length equals 14 residues. The CDR3: CSALAGGPGETQYF. In DNA form, the CDR3 reads TGCAGCGCGTTAGCGGGGGGACCAGGAGAGACCCAGTACTTC.

V usage is TRBV4-2 and J usage is TRBJ2-5; D may correspond to TRBD1 or TRBD2 (5 bases each). Trimming left V 4 bases short and J 5 bases short, with 17 bases between. CDR1 and CDR2 (germline): LGHNA, YNFKEQ. The CDR3 has 15 residues. As DNA, the CDR3 is TGTGCCAGCAGCCGGAGGACGGACAACGGGGAGACCCAGTACTTC. Protein sequence: CASSRRTDNGETQYF.

The chain recombines TRBV7-2 with TRBJ1-1; D is possibly TRBD1 (6 bases). Germline CDR1 and CDR2: SGHTA and FQGNSA. Trimming left V 4 bases short and J 0 bases short, with 12 bases between. This CDR3 spans 15 amino acids. CDR3 amino acids: CASSYRDGMNTEAFF. Written as DNA, the CDR3 is TGTGCCAGCAGCTACAGGGACGGAATGAACACTGAAGCTTTCTTT. Full variable domain (missing parts from reference TRBV7-2 and TRBJ1-1): GAGVSQSPSNKVTEKGKDVELRCDPISGHTALYWYRQSLGQGLEFLIYFQGNSAPDKSGLPSDRFSAERTGGSVSTLTIQRTQQEDSAVYLCASSYRDGMNTEAFFGQGTRLTVV.

The chain recombines TRBV7-2 with TRBJ2-2, with D unclear. The V gene's germline CDR1 is SGHTA and CDR2 FQGNSA. The CDR3 contains 14 residues. V lost 2 bases to trimming and J lost 6 bases, with 10 bases between them. The CDR3 spells CASSLYRLAGELFF. As DNA, the CDR3 is TGTGCCAGCAGCTTATATCGCTTGGCCGGGGAGCTGTTTTTT.

V usage is TRBV29-1 and J usage is TRBJ1-4; no clear D gene. Per the germline V gene, CDR1 is SQVTM and CDR2 is ANQGSEA. V gave up 6 bases and J gave up 4 bases, with 9 bases separating them. There are 12 residues in the CDR3. DNA for the CDR3: TGCAGCGTCTCCGACTTTAATGAAAAACTGTTTTTT. Its protein product is CSVSDFNEKLFF.

This clone was detected only once. This chain connects TRBV6-6 to TRBJ1-5; unclear D gene. There are 14 residues in the CDR3. Looked up from germline, CDR1 is MNHNY and CDR2 is SVGAGI (reference sequence). V was cut by 5 bases and J by 4 bases, with 12 bases left in between. The CDR3 is CASSTSGGNQPQHF. CDR3 in DNA: TGTGCCAGCAGTACCTCGGGCGGGAATCAGCCCCAGCATTTT.

This clone has only a few counts. The J gene is TRBJ2-1, the V gene TRBV5-6, with D possibly called TRBD1 or TRBD2 (5 bases each). V lost 4 bases and J lost 6, with 14 bases in between. This CDR3 is 14 amino acids long. Per the germline V gene, CDR1 is SGHDT and CDR2 is YYEEEE. The CDR3 sequence: CASSPPWDRNEQFF. DNA for the CDR3: TGTGCCAGCAGCCCACCCTGGGACCGCAATGAGCAGTTCTTC.

The CDR3, as DNA: TGTGCCAGTAGCCCAGCGGGGGGGTTACTAACCTACGAGCAGTACTTC. Translating gives CASSPAGGLLTYEQYF. This chain joins TRBV19 and TRBJ2-7; the match to TRBD2 covers 10 bases. In germline, CDR1 is LNHDA, CDR2 SQIVND (reference sequence). The CDR3 totals 16 residues. V was pared by 6 bases and J by 2 bases, with 10 bases of the junction left unmatched.

The J gene is TRBJ2-2, the V gene TRBV5-1; possibly TRBD2 for D (5 bases). The CDR3 spans 15 residues. Per the germline V gene, CDR1 is SGHRS and CDR2 is YFSETQ. Trimming took 4 bases from V and 6 from J, leaving 16 bases between them. The CDR3 spells CASSPGSLSSGELFF. As DNA, the CDR3 is TGCGCCAGCAGCCCGGGATCATTATCGTCCGGGGAGCTGTTTTTT.

This clone was recorded only once. The chain employs TRBV27 and TRBJ2-3; 11 bases are shared with TRBD2. Trimming removed 5 bases from V and 1 base from J; junction bases left unmatched: 11. The CDR3 is 18 residues long. Looked up from germline, CDR1 is MNHEY and CDR2 is SMNVEV (reference sequence). The CDR3 sequence is CASSLNPPGLAGTDTQYF. CDR3 bases: TGTGCCAGCAGTCTCAATCCTCCGGGACTAGCGGGCACAGATACGCAGTATTTT.

The chain is built from TRBV5-1 and TRBJ2-3, with D possibly being TRBD2 (6 bases). The CDR3 extends over 15 amino acids. The V gene's germline CDR1 is SGHRS and CDR2 YFSETQ. V lost 4 bases to trimming and J lost 0 bases, with 12 bases between them. CDR3: CASSGFSGSTDTQYF. The CDR3 coding sequence is TGCGCCAGCAGCGGATTTAGCGGAAGCACAGATACGCAGTATTTT.

This chain links TRBV19 with TRBJ2-1; TRBD2 aligns across 12 bases. CDR1 is LNHDA, CDR2 SQIVND, per germline (reference sequence). This CDR3 spans 19 amino acids. The V and J ends lost 1 base and 4 bases, in that order; junction bases with no gene match: 11. The CDR3 bases are TGTGCCAGTAGTATAGTGGCTAGCGGGAGGGTGGGTGGTTACAATGAGCAGTTCTTC. Translated: CASSIVASGRVGGYNEQFF.

This rearrangement joins TRBV19 to TRBJ1-1; D is unresolved. Between the trimmed V and J ends, which lost 5 bases and 0 bases, there was a span of 13 bases. The CDR3 has 15 amino acids. Germline CDR1 is LNHDA and CDR2 is SQIVND (reference sequence). This CDR3 is CASSAAHPLNTEAFF. As DNA, the CDR3 is TGTGCCAGTAGTGCTGCCCATCCCCTGAACACTGAAGCTTTCTTT.

This chain uses TRBV7-9 with TRBJ2-7; D remains ambiguous. Trimming pared 5 bases from V and 0 bases from J, leaving 8 bases between. Germline V lookup: CDR1 SEHNR, CDR2 FQNEAQ (reference sequence). The CDR3 has 13 amino acids. The CDR3 sequence is CASSADNSYEQYF. The CDR3 coding sequence is TGTGCCAGCAGCGCCGACAACTCCTACGAGCAGTACTTC.

The rearrangement joins TRBV7-2 to TRBJ2-5; D uncertain. Trimming removed 5 bases from V and 5 bases from J, with 12 bases in between. There are 13 residues in the CDR3. Germline CDR1 reads SGHTA; CDR2 reads FQGNSA. CDR3 loop: CASSPLYRETQYF. In DNA, the CDR3 is TGTGCCAGCAGCCCTCTTTATCGGGAGACCCAGTACTTC.

V gene TRBV6-6 combines with J gene TRBJ1-5; tentatively, D is TRBD1 (5 bases). This CDR3 is built from 15 residues. V lost 6 bases and J lost 1, with 13 bases in between. The germline V gene encodes CDR1 MNHNY and CDR2 SVGAGI (reference sequence). Here the CDR3 DNA reads TGTGCCAGCAGGACCGGGACGGTGAGCAATCAGCCCCAGCATTTT. Encoded protein: CASRTGTVSNQPQHF.

The chain links TRBV4-3 to TRBJ2-7, with D tentatively TRBD1 or TRBD2 (5 bases each). This CDR3 is built from 15 residues. Germline V lookup: CDR1 LGHNA, CDR2 YSLEER. Trimming shortened V by 0 bases and J by 4 bases, and 13 bases separated the two germline ends. The CDR3 spells CASSQEGTQGYEQYF. The CDR3 DNA is TGCGCCAGCAGCCAAGAAGGGACCCAAGGGTACGAGCAGTACTTC.

V usage is TRBV30 and J usage is TRBJ1-1; tentative D call: TRBD1 (5 bases). The CDR3 runs to 15 residues. The V end was cut by 0 bases, the J end by 4 bases, with 15 bases between. The germline V gene encodes CDR1 GTSNPN and CDR2 SVGIG (reference sequence). The CDR3 DNA reads TGTGCCTGGAGTGTACCCAGGGCGGAGATCACTGAAGCTTTCTTT. It specifies CAWSVPRAEITEAFF.

The chain has TRBV30 and TRBJ1-4; D not resolved. Trimming pared 2 bases from V and 4 bases from J, leaving 8 bases between. Germline lookup yields CDR1 GTSNPN and CDR2 SVGIG (reference sequence). The CDR3 spans 13 residues. As DNA, the CDR3 is TGTGCCTGGAGTACCCGGTATAATGAAAAACTGTTTTTT. This translates into CAWSTRYNEKLFF.

This clone occurred once. This chain's CDR3 is CASSELGSHGYTF. CDR3 bases: TGCGCCAGCAGTGAGTTAGGTAGTCATGGCTACACCTTC. The V call is TRBV10-2, the J call TRBJ1-2, with D hard to call. The CDR3 totals 13 residues. The V end was cut by 1 base, the J end by 6 bases, with 9 bases between. Germline CDR1 WSHSY, CDR2 SAAADI.

The J gene is TRBJ1-5, the V gene TRBV2; D remains ambiguous. This CDR3 spans 14 amino acids. The germline V gene has CDR1 SNHLY and CDR2 FYNNEI. Deletions cut 1 base from V and 4 bases from J, with 8 bases between. The CDR3 nucleotides read TGTGCCAGCAGTGAAGGCCTACCAAATCAGCCCCAGCATTTT. It is translated as CASSEGLPNQPQHF.